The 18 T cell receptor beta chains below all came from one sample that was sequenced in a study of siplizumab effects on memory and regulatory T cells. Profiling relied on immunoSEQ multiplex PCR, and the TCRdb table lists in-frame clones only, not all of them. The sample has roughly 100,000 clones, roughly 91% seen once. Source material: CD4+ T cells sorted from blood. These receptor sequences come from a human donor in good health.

CDR3 sequence reads: CASSSRGRGPEQFF. CDR3 coding DNA: TGTGCCAGCAGCTCCAGGGGGCGCGGTCCTGAGCAGTTCTTC. The rearrangement links TRBV7-2 to TRBJ2-1; 8 bases are shared with TRBD1. Trimming took 4 bases from V and 9 from J; bases not matched to a gene: 8. Per germline, CDR1 SGHTA and CDR2 FQGNSA. The CDR3 runs 14 residues.

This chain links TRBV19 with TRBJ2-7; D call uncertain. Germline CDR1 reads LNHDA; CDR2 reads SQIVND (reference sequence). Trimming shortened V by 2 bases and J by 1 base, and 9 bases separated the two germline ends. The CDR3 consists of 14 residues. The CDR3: CASSIMAISYEQYF. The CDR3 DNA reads TGTGCCAGTAGTATAATGGCGATATCCTACGAGCAGTACTTC.

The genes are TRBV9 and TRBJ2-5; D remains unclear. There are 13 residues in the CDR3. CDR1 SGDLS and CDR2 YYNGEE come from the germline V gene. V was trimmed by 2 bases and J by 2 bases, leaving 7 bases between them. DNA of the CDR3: TGTGCCAGCAGCGTGTCACAGCAAGAGACCCAGTACTTC. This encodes CASSVSQQETQYF.

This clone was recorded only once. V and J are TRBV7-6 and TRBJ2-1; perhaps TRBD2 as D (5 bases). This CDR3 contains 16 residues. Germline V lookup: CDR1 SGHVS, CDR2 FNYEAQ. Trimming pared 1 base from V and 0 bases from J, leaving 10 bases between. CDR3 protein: CASSLEGSSSYNEQFF. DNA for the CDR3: TGTGCCAGCAGCTTAGAAGGGAGTAGCTCCTACAATGAGCAGTTCTTC.

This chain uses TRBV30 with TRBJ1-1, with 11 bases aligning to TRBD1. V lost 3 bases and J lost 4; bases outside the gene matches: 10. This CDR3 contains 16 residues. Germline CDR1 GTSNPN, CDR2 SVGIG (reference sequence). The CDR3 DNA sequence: TGTGCCTGGAGCAGGGGACAGGGGGGATCGGTCACTGAAGCTTTCTTT. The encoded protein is CAWSRGQGGSVTEAFF.

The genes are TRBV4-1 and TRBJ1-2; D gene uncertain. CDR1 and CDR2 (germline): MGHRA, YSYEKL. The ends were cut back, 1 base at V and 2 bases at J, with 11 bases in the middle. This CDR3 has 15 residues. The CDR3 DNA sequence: TGCGCCAGCAGCCAAGTGGTCGGACGGAACTATGGCTACACCTTC. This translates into CASSQVVGRNYGYTF.

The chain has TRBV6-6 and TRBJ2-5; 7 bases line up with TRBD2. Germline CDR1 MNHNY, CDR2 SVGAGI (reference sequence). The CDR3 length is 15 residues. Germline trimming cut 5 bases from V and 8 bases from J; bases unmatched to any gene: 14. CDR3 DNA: TGTGCCAGCAGTCCGACTGGACTAGTCCGGGGTACCCAGTACTTC. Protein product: CASSPTGLVRGTQYF.

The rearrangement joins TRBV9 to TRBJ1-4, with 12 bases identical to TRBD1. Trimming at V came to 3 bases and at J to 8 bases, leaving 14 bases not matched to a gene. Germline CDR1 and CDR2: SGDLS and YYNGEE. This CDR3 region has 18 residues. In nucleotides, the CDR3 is TGTGCCAGCAGCGGCTACGGGGGACAGGGGGCCCGAGTGGAAAAACTGTTTTTT. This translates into CASSGYGGQGARVEKLFF.

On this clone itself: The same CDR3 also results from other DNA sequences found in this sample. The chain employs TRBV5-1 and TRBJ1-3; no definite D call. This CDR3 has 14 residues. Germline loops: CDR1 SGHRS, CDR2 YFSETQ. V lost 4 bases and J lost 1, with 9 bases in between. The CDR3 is CASSPGVSGNTIYF. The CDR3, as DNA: TGCGCCAGCAGCCCAGGAGTATCTGGAAACACCATATATTTT.

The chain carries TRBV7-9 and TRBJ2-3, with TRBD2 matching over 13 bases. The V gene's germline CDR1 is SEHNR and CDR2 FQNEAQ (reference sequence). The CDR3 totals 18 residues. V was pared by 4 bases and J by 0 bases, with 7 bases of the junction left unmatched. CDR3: CASSSTSGRSLSTDTQYF. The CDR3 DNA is TGTGCCAGCAGCTCGACTAGCGGGAGGAGTCTTAGCACAGATACGCAGTATTTT.

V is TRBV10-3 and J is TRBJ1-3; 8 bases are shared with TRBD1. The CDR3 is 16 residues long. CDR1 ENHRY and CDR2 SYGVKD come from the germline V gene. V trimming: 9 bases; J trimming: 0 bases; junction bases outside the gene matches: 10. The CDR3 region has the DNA TGTGCCATTAGCTCGGGACAGGCCGACTCTGGAAACACCATATATTTT. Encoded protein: CAISSGQADSGNTIYF.

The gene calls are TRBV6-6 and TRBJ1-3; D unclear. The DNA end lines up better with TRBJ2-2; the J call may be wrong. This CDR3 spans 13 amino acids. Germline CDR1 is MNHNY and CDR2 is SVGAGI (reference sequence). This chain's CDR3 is CASSKSNTGELFF. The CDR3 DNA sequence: TGTGCCAGCAGTAAGTCGAACACCGGGGAGCTGTTTTTT.

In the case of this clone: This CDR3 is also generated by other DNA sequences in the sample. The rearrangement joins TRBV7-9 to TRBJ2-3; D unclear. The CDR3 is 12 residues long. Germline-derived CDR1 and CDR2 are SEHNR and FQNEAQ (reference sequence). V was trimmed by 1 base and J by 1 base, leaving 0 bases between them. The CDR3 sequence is CASSLGTDTQYF. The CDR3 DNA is TGTGCCAGCAGCTTAGGCACAGATACGCAGTATTTT. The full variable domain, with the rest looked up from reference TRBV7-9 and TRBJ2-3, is DTGVSQNPRHKITKRGQNVTFRCDPISEHNRLYWYRQTLGQGPEFLTYFQNEAQLEKSRLLSDRFSAERPKGSFSTLEIQRTEQGDSAMYLCASSLGTDTQYFGPGTRLTVL.

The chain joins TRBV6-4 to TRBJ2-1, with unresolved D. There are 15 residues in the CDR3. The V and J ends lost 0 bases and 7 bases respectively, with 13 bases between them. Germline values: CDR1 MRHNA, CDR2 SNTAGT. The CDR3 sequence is CASSDSASSQNEQFF. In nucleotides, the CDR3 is TGTGCCAGCAGTGACTCGGCGTCTTCCCAAAATGAGCAGTTCTTC.

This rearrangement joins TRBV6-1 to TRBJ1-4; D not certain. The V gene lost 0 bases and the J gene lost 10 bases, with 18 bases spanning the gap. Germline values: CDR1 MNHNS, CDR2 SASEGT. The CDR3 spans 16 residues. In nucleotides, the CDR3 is TGTGCCAGCAGTGAAGCGCCCGGCACCGTTTTAGGAAAACTGTTTTTT. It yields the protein CASSEAPGTVLGKLFF.

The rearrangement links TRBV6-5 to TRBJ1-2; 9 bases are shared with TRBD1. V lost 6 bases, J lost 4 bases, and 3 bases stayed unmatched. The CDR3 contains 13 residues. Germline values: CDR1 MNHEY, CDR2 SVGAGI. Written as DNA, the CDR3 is TGTGCCAGCAGCGGGACAGGGTCCTATGGCTACACCTTC. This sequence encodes CASSGTGSYGYTF.

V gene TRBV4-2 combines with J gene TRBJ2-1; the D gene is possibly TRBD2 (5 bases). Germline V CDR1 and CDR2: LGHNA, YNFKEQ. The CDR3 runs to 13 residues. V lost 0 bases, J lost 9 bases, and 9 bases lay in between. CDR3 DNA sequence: TGTGCCAGCAGCCAAGATGACCGGGGTGAGCAGTTCTTC. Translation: CASSQDDRGEQFF.

CDR3 amino acids: CASSVTGTSSGNTIYF. CDR3 DNA: TGTGCCAGCAGCGTTACAGGAACAAGCTCTGGAAACACCATATATTTT. V and J are TRBV9 and TRBJ1-3; a possible D gene is TRBD1 (5 bases). Trimming took 2 bases from V and 0 from J, leaving 12 bases between them. CDR1 and CDR2 from the germline V gene are SGDLS and YYNGEE. CDR3 length equals 16 residues.